This TCR beta chain was identified in a study of shared clonotypes between healthy human individuals. Germline CDR1 reads SGHNT; CDR2 reads YYREEE (reference sequence). Trimming took 0 bases from V and 6 from J, leaving 8 bases between them. The CDR3 has 13 amino acids. Sequencing used immunoSEQ multiplex PCR; TCRdb keeps in-frame clones, though not all of them. This table holds about 2.4 million clones, over 85% found once. The rearrangement uses TRBV5-4 and TRBJ2-3; D might be TRBD2 (6 bases). The clonotype comes from a man aged 18 to 29 in good health. Some clones in this sample may be carry-over from other donors' samples. Material for sequencing was naive CD4+ T cells from PBMCs. Subset reported: CD45RA+ positively selected. The CDR3 here is CASSLAAGDTQYF. CDR3 bases: TGTGCCAGCAGCTTGGCGGCGGGGGATACGCAGTATTTT.